Below, 29 T cell receptor beta chains from the same sample are listed, as sequenced in a study of blood T cells in healthy people across ages. Then a second PCR, running about 7 to 11 cycles, was carried out with a sample-barcoded 5' primer and a J-beta primer mix. One entry per CDR3 protein results from TCRdb running MiXCR on the 5' RACE reads. The sample includes approximately 800,000 distinct CDR3 sequences, roughly 60% seen only once; the top ten take around 20%. Input material: blood. All receptors derive from a man aged 25-40 years in good health.

This rearrangement joins TRBV20-1 to TRBJ1-5, with D uncertain. Between the trimmed V and J ends, which lost 3 bases and 4 bases, there was a span of 10 bases. The V gene's germline CDR1 is DFQATT and CDR2 SNEGSKA (reference sequence). The CDR3 has 13 residues. CDR3 residues: CSAREGGNQPQHF. The CDR3 nucleotides read TGCAGTGCTAGGGAGGGCGGAAATCAGCCCCAGCATTTT.

V usage is TRBV7-9 and J usage is TRBJ1-1, with D perhaps TRBD1 (5 bases). The CDR3 is 16 residues long. V lost 1 base to trimming and J lost 0 bases, with 12 bases between them. Germline CDR1 is SEHNR and CDR2 is FQNEAQ (reference sequence). In DNA form, the CDR3 reads TGTGCCAGCAGCTTAGGGGCAGGGAAAATGAACACTGAAGCTTTCTTT. It yields the protein CASSLGAGKMNTEAFF.

The chain links TRBV20-1 to TRBJ2-1; D might be TRBD2 (7 bases). The CDR3 extends over 14 amino acids. The germline V gene encodes CDR1 DFQATT and CDR2 SNEGSKA (reference sequence). Trimming took off 5 bases at V and 3 bases at J, with 14 bases between the two ends. The CDR3 reads CSALVGGLYNEQFF. CDR3 in DNA: TGCAGTGCTCTGGTCGGGGGGCTCTACAATGAGCAGTTCTTC.

This clonotype was picked up many times. CDR3 bases: TGCAGTGCTCGACTAGCGGGAGCCTACGAGCAGTACTTC. Protein product: CSARLAGAYEQYF. J is TRBJ2-7 and V is TRBV20-1; 12 bases are a match to TRBD2. Germline CDR1 DFQATT, CDR2 SNEGSKA (reference sequence). Trimming took 5 bases from V and 2 from J; bases not matched to a gene: 1. This CDR3 has 13 residues.

This clonotype was counted many times. V usage is TRBV4-3 and J usage is TRBJ2-6; unclear D gene. V dropped 0 bases and J dropped 2 bases, with 11 bases sitting between them. Germline CDR1 reads LGHNA; CDR2 reads YSLEER. This CDR3 has 17 amino acids. As DNA, the CDR3 is TGCGCCAGCAGCCAAGATAGTAGGACCCCTGGGGCCAACGTCCTGACTTTC. Translating it yields CASSQDSRTPGANVLTF.

This clonotype showed up just a few times. The chain uses TRBV28 and TRBJ2-5; tentatively, D is TRBD1 (6 bases). Germline V gene lookup returns CDR1 MDHEN and CDR2 SYDVKM. This CDR3 is built from 12 residues. The germline V and J ends were trimmed by 8 bases and 11 bases, with 18 bases remaining between them. The CDR3 region has the DNA TGTGCCAGCGCCTCCGATGTGAGGGGGCAGTACTTC. Translating gives CASASDVRGQYF.

The genes are TRBV7-2 and TRBJ2-1, with D tentatively TRBD2 (6 bases). The CDR3 runs 15 residues. V dropped 6 bases and J dropped 1 base, with 13 bases sitting between them. CDR1 is SGHTA and CDR2 is FQGNSA in the germline V gene. This CDR3 reads CASRFDAGSYNEQFF. CDR3 coding DNA: TGTGCCAGCAGGTTTGACGCGGGGTCCTACAATGAGCAGTTCTTC. Full variable domain (remainder filled in from reference TRBV7-2 and TRBJ2-1): GAGVSQSPSNKVTEKGKDVELRCDPISGHTALYWYRQSLGQGLEFLIYFQGNSAPDKSGLPSDRFSAERTGGSVSTLTIQRTQQEDSAVYLCASRFDAGSYNEQFFGPGTRLTVL.

This chain uses TRBV27 with TRBJ2-1, with D possibly being TRBD2 (5 bases). The V gene's germline CDR1 is MNHEY and CDR2 SMNVEV (reference sequence). The CDR3 is 14 amino acids. V was cut by 5 bases and J by 7 bases, with 15 bases left in between. DNA of the CDR3: TGTGCCAGCAGTCCGAGGGTCCTTCATAATGAGCAGTTCTTC. Residues: CASSPRVLHNEQFF.

The rearrangement uses TRBV12-3 or TRBV12-4 and TRBJ1-4; 8 bases are a match to TRBD1. The CDR3 is made up of 14 amino acids. Trimming cost V 1 base and J 10 bases; bases outside gene matches: 5. DNA of the CDR3: TGTGCCAGCAGTTTAGGGACAGGGTTTGGAAAACTGTTTTTT. Protein sequence: CASSLGTGFGKLFF.

The chain has TRBV7-2 and TRBJ2-5; 8 bases match TRBD2. Germline V CDR1 and CDR2: SGHTA, FQGNSA. V was pared by 2 bases and J by 2 bases, with 7 bases of the junction left unmatched. The CDR3 is made up of 16 amino acids. CDR3 sequence reads: CASSLIFAGGQETQYF. CDR3 DNA: TGTGCCAGCAGCTTAATATTTGCGGGGGGTCAAGAGACCCAGTACTTC.

The chain employs TRBV19 and TRBJ2-7; D remains ambiguous. From germline, CDR1 is LNHDA and CDR2 SQIVND (reference sequence). The ends were cut back, 1 base at V and 3 bases at J, with 7 bases in the middle. The CDR3 extends over 13 amino acids. The CDR3 region has the DNA TGTGCCAGTAGTATAGGCAGCAGCTACGAGCAGTACTTC. Its protein is CASSIGSSYEQYF.

The CDR3 loop reads CASSPPGVSEQYF. The CDR3 nucleotides are TGTGCCAGCAGCCCTCCAGGGGTGAGCGAGCAGTACTTC. The chain has TRBV5-5 and TRBJ2-7, with a tentative D call TRBD1 (6 bases). V dropped 4 bases and J dropped 6 bases, with 14 bases sitting between them. The germline V gene has CDR1 SGHKS and CDR2 YYEKEE (reference sequence). The CDR3 totals 13 residues.

The genes are TRBV18 and TRBJ1-1; D is possibly TRBD1 (5 bases). V lost 3 bases and J 1 base, leaving 12 bases between the germline ends. Germline lookup yields CDR1 KGHSH and CDR2 LQKENI. CDR3 length: 15 amino acids. CDR3 DNA: TGTGCCAGCTCACCCCCGGTAAGGGGGAACACTGAAGCTTTCTTT. This codes for CASSPPVRGNTEAFF.

This sequence joins TRBV6-6 and TRBJ1-2; D uncertain. The germline gives CDR1 MNHNY, CDR2 SVGAGI (reference sequence). This CDR3 is 13 amino acids long. V was cut by 2 bases and J by 11 bases, with 15 bases left in between. The CDR3 spells CASSYVAGMRYTF. CDR3 DNA: TGTGCCAGCAGTTACGTGGCGGGGATGAGGTACACCTTC.

The rearrangement joins TRBV20-1 to TRBJ2-1; D possibly corresponds to TRBD1 (5 bases). Deletions cut 4 bases from V and 8 bases from J, with 15 bases between. Germline V gene sequence: CDR1 DFQATT, CDR2 SNEGSKA (reference sequence). The CDR3 contains 13 residues. CDR3 in DNA: TGCAGTGCTAACCGACAGTTGCTTGATGAGCAGTTCTTC. This sequence encodes CSANRQLLDEQFF.

For this clonotype: A clone one base away is much larger, so this may be a read error. V gene TRBV6-2 or TRBV6-3 combines with J gene TRBJ1-2, with D perhaps matching TRBD1 (6 bases). This CDR3 has 13 residues. The V and J ends lost 6 bases and 5 bases respectively, with 13 bases between them. Per germline, CDR1 MNHEY and CDR2 SVGEGT. The CDR3: CASSPDRRYGYTF. DNA of the CDR3: TGTGCCAGCAGCCCCGACAGGCGTTATGGCTACACCTTC.

The rearrangement joins TRBV7-2 to TRBJ2-7; 9 bases are shared with TRBD1. The CDR3 has 16 residues. CDR1 SGHTA and CDR2 FQGNSA come from the germline V gene. The trim removed 4 bases at V and 5 bases at J, leaving 12 bases unmatched. As DNA, the CDR3 is TGTGCCAGCAGCTATGGGGGACAGGGAATGCTACACGAGCAGTACTTC. Translation: CASSYGGQGMLHEQYF. The complete variable domain, with remaining parts taken from reference TRBV7-2 and TRBJ2-7, reads GAGVSQSPSNKVTEKGKDVELRCDPISGHTALYWYRQSLGQGLEFLIYFQGNSAPDKSGLPSDRFSAERTGGSVSTLTIQRTQQEDSAVYLCASSYGGQGMLHEQYFGPGTRLTVT.

This clonotype has just one count. The chain couples TRBV10-2 to TRBJ2-5; D uncertain. This CDR3 comprises 14 residues. The germline V and J ends were trimmed by 6 bases and 5 bases, with 16 bases remaining between them. CDR1 and CDR2 from the germline V gene are WSHSY and SAAADI. Written as DNA, the CDR3 is TGCGCCAGCAGCGACCAGACACTAATGGAGACCCAGTACTTC. It yields the protein CASSDQTLMETQYF.

This clonotype was recorded a few times. J is TRBJ2-7 and V is TRBV7-9; D may be TRBD2 (6 bases). V lost 8 bases, J lost 7 bases, and 24 bases lay in between. Looked up from germline, CDR1 is SEHNR and CDR2 is FQNEAQ (reference sequence). This CDR3 contains 15 residues. CDR3 DNA sequence: TGTGCCAGCGGCGAACCCGGGACTCGAAAGAATGAGCAGTACTTC. As protein: CASGEPGTRKNEQYF. The complete variable domain, with remaining parts taken from reference TRBV7-9 and TRBJ2-7, reads DTGVSQNPRHKITKRGQNVTFRCDPISEHNRLYWYRQTLGQGPEFLTYFQNEAQLEKSRLLSDRFSAERPKGSFSTLEIQRTEQGDSAMYLCASGEPGTRKNEQYFGPGTRLTVT.

The chain employs TRBV20-1 and TRBJ2-7; tentative D call: TRBD2 (6 bases). Trimming took off 4 bases at V and 4 bases at J, with 20 bases between the two ends. The germline CDR1 and CDR2 sequences are DFQATT and SNEGSKA (reference sequence). This CDR3 region has 15 residues. CDR3 DNA sequence: TGCAGTGCTACCAGGGACTCGTCGTCTCAATACGAGCAGTACTTC. Amino acids: CSATRDSSSQYEQYF.

The chain uses TRBV27 and TRBJ1-2; D call uncertain. Germline-derived CDR1 and CDR2 are MNHEY and SMNVEV (reference sequence). This CDR3 is built from 13 residues. Trimming pared 2 bases from V and 0 bases from J, leaving 4 bases between. The CDR3 sequence: CASSLRPNYGYTF. The DNA for the CDR3 is TGTGCCAGCAGTTTAAGGCCTAACTATGGCTACACCTTC.

This clonotype occurred once. This rearrangement joins TRBV29-1 to TRBJ2-7; D might be TRBD2 (6 bases). The end of the DNA fits TRBJ2-5 better, so the J call may be wrong. CDR1 is SQVTM and CDR2 is ANQGSEA in the germline V gene. The CDR3 runs 14 residues. CDR3 bases: TGCAGCGTTGACGAGGGTCGGGGGCAAGAGACCCAGTACTTC. As protein: CSVDEGRGQETQYF.

The gene calls are TRBV4-2 and TRBJ2-1, with 7 bases lining up with TRBD2. The CDR3 contains 16 residues. Germline assignment: CDR1 LGHNA and CDR2 YNFKEQ. Trimming took 0 bases from V and 9 from J; bases not matched to a gene: 11. The CDR3 DNA reads TGTGCCAGCAGCCAAGATGGATCTAGGGCTAGCGGTGAGCAGTTCTTC. Its translation is CASSQDGSRASGEQFF.

CDR3 DNA: TGCGCCAGCAGCTTGGGCAGGATTGGAAATGAGCAGTTCTTC. Translation gives CASSLGRIGNEQFF. This sequence joins TRBV5-1 and TRBJ2-1; D not certain. CDR1 is SGHRS and CDR2 is YFSETQ in the germline V gene. The V end lost 0 bases, the J end lost 7 bases, and 11 bases lay between the germline ends. This CDR3 has 14 residues.

The genes are TRBV29-1 and TRBJ1-1; D ambiguous. The CDR3 contains 11 residues. The V gene's germline CDR1 is SQVTM and CDR2 ANQGSEA. V lost 7 bases, J lost 6 bases, and 12 bases lay in between. The CDR3 here is CSALNVAEAFF. The CDR3 nucleotides are TGCAGCGCTCTGAATGTGGCTGAAGCTTTCTTT.

The chain employs TRBV4-1 and TRBJ2-1, with 9 bases lining up with TRBD1. CDR1 is MGHRA, CDR2 YSYEKL, per germline. The trim removed 4 bases at V and 9 bases at J, leaving 7 bases unmatched. The CDR3 contains 14 residues. CDR3 amino acids: CASSRGQGNIEQFF. In DNA form, the CDR3 reads TGCGCCAGCAGCCGTGGACAGGGGAATATTGAGCAGTTCTTC.

This clonotype was recorded at least ten times. This chain links TRBV18 with TRBJ2-1, with D unresolved. Trimming removed 0 bases from V and 7 bases from J, with 4 bases in between. Germline assignment: CDR1 KGHSH and CDR2 LQKENI. The CDR3 spans 12 residues. Written as DNA, the CDR3 is TGTGCCAGCTCACCACCTTTGAATGAGCAGTTCTTC. It is translated as CASSPPLNEQFF. The whole variable domain, remainder taken from reference TRBV18 and TRBJ2-1, is NAGVMQNPRHLVRRRGQEARLRCSPMKGHSHVYWYRQLPEEGLKFMVYLQKENIIDESGMPKERFSAEFPKEGPSILRIQQVVRGDSAAYFCASSPPLNEQFFGPGTRLTVL.

V is TRBV29-1 and J is TRBJ2-3; the D gene is possibly TRBD1 (6 bases). CDR3 length equals 14 residues. V gave up 2 bases and J gave up 6 bases, with 15 bases separating them. Germline V gene sequence: CDR1 SQVTM, CDR2 ANQGSEA. CDR3 coding DNA: TGCAGCGTTGAAACGCCAGGGGATCCGGATACGCAGTATTTT. Protein product: CSVETPGDPDTQYF.

This clonotype occurred a few times. The chain is built from TRBV20-1 and TRBJ1-5; 9 bases line up with TRBD1. Germline trimming cut 3 bases from V and 4 bases from J; bases unmatched to any gene: 10. The germline gives CDR1 DFQATT, CDR2 SNEGSKA (reference sequence). CDR3 length equals 16 residues. The CDR3 spells CSASIGQGLTNQPQHF. The CDR3 nucleotides are TGCAGTGCTAGTATCGGACAGGGGTTAACGAATCAGCCCCAGCATTTT.